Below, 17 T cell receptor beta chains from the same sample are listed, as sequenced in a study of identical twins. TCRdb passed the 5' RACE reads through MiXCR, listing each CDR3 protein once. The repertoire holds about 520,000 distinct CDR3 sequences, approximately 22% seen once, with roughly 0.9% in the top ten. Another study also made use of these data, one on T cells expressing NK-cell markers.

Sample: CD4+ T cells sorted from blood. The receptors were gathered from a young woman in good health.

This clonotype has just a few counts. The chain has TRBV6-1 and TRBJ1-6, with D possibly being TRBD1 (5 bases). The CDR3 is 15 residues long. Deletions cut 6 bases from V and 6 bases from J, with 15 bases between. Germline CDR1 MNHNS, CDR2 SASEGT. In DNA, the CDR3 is TGTGCCAGCAGCGGCTATGGGACCGGTAATTCACCCCTCCACTTT. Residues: CASSGYGTGNSPLHF.

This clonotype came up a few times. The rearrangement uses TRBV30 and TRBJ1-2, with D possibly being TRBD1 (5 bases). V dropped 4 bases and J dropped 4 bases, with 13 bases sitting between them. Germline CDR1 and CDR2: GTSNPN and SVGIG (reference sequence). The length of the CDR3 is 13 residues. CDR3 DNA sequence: TGTGCCTGGACCGGCGTGGGGGGCTATGGCTACACCTTC. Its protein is CAWTGVGGYGYTF.

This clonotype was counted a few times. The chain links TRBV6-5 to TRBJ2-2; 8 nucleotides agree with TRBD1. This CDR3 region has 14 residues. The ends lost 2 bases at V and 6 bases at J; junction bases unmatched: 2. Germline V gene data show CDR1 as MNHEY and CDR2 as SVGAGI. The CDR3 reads CASSYNRGAGELFF. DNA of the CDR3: TGTGCCAGCAGTTACAACAGGGGGGCCGGGGAGCTGTTTTTT.

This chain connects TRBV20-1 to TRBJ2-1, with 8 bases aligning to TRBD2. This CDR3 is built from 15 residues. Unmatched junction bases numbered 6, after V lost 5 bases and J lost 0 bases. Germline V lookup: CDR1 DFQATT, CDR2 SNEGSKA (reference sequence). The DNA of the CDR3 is TGCAGTGCTGCCAAAGCGGGAGCCTCCTACAATGAGCAGTTCTTC. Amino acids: CSAAKAGASYNEQFF.

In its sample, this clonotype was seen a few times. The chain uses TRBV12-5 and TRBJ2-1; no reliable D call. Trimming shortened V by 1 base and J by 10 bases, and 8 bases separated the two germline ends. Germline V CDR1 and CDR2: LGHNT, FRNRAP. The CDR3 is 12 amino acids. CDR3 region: CASGLAAVEQFF. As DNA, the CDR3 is TGTGCTAGTGGTTTGGCGGCTGTCGAGCAGTTCTTC.

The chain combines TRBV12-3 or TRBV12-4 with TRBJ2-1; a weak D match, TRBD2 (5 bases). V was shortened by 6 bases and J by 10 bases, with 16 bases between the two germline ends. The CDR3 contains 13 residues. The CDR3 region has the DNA TGTGCCAGCAGCCTTTCGAGGGCCCGCGAGCAGTTCTTC. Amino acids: CASSLSRAREQFF.

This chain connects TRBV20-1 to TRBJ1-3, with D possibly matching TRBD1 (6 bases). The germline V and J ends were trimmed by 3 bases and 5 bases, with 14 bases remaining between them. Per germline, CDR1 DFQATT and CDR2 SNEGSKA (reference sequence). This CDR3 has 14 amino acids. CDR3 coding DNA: TGCAGTGCTAGCAGCCGGGGGCATAGAAACACCATATATTTT. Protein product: CSASSRGHRNTIYF.

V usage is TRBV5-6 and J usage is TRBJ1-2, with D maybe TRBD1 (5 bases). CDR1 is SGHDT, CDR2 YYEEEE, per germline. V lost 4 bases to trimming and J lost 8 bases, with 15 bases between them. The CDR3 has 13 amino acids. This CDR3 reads CASSPPGGAGYTF. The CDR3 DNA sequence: TGTGCCAGCAGCCCCCCGGGGGGAGCAGGCTACACCTTC. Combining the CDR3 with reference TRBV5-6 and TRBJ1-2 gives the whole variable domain DAGVTQSPTHLIKTRGQQVTLRCSPKSGHDTVSWYQQALGQGPQFIFQYYEEEERQRGNFPDRFSGHQFPNYSSELNVNALLLGDSALYLCASSPPGGAGYTFGSGTRLTVV.

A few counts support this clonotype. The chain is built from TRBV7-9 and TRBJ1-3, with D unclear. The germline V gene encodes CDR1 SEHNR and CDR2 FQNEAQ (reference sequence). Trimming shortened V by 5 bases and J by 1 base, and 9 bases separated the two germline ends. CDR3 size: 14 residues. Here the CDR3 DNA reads TGTGCCAGCAGCCCACAACCTTCTGGAAACACCATATATTTT. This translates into CASSPQPSGNTIYF. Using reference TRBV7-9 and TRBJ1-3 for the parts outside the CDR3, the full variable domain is DTGVSQNPRHKITKRGQNVTFRCDPISEHNRLYWYRQTLGQGPEFLTYFQNEAQLEKSRLLSDRFSAERPKGSFSTLEIQRTEQGDSAMYLCASSPQPSGNTIYFGEGSWLTVV.

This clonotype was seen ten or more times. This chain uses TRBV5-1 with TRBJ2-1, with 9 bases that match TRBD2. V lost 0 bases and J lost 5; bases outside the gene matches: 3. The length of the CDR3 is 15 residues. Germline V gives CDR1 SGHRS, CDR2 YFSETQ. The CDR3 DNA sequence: TGCGCCAGCAGCTTGGCGCGGGGGGGTAACAATGAGCAGTTCTTC. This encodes CASSLARGGNNEQFF.

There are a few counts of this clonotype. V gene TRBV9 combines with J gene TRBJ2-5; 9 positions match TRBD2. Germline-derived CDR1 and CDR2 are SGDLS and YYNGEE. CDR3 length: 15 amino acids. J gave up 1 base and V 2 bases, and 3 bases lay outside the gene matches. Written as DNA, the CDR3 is TGTGCCAGCAGCGTTGCGGGAGGGATCCAAGAGACCCAGTACTTC. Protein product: CASSVAGGIQETQYF.

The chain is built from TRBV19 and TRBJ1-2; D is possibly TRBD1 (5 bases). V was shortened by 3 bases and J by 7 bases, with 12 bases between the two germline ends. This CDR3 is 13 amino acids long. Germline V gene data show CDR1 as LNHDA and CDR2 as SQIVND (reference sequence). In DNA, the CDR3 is TGTGCCAGTAGTATTGTCAGGGATGGTGGCTACACCTTC. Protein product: CASSIVRDGGYTF.

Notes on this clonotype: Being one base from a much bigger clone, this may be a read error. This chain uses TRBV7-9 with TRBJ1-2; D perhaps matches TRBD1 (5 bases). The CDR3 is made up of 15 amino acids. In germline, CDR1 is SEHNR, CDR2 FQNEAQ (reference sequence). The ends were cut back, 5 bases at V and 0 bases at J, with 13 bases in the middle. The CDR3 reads CASSKTGEANYGYTF. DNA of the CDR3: TGTGCCAGCAGCAAAACAGGAGAGGCTAACTATGGCTACACCTTC. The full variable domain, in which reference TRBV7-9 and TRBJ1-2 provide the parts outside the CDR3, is DTGVSQNPRHKITKRGQNVTFRCDPISEHNRLYWYRQTLGQGPEFLTYFQNEAQLEKSRLLSDRFSAERPKGSFSTLEIQRTEQGDSAMYLCASSKTGEANYGYTFGSGTRLTVV.

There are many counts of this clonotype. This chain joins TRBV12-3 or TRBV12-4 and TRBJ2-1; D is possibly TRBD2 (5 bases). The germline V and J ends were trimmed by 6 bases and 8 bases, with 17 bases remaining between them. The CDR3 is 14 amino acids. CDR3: CASSQTPTGDEQFF. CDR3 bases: TGTGCCAGCAGCCAGACACCTACCGGGGATGAGCAGTTCTTC.

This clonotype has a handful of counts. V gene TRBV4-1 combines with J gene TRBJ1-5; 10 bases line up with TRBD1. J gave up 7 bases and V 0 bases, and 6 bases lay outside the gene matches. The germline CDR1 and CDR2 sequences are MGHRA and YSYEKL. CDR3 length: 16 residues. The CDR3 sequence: CASSQDGQGGKQPQHF. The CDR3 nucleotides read TGCGCCAGCAGCCAAGATGGACAGGGGGGAAAACAGCCCCAGCATTTT.

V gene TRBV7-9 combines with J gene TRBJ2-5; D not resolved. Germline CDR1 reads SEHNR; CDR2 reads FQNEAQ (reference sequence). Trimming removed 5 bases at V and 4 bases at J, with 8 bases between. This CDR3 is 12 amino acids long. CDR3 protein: CASSIIAETQYF. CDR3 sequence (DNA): TGTGCCAGCAGCATCATAGCAGAGACCCAGTACTTC. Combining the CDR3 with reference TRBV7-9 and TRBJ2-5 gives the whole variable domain DTGVSQNPRHKITKRGQNVTFRCDPISEHNRLYWYRQTLGQGPEFLTYFQNEAQLEKSRLLSDRFSAERPKGSFSTLEIQRTEQGDSAMYLCASSIIAETQYFGPGTRLLVL.

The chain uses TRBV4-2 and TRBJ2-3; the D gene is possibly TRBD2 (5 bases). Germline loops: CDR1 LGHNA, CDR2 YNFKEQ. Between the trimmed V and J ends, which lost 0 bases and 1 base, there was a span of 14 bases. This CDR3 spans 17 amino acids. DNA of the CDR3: TGTGCCAGCAGCCAAGACCGCTTTGGGAGTGGCACAGATACGCAGTATTTT. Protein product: CASSQDRFGSGTDTQYF.